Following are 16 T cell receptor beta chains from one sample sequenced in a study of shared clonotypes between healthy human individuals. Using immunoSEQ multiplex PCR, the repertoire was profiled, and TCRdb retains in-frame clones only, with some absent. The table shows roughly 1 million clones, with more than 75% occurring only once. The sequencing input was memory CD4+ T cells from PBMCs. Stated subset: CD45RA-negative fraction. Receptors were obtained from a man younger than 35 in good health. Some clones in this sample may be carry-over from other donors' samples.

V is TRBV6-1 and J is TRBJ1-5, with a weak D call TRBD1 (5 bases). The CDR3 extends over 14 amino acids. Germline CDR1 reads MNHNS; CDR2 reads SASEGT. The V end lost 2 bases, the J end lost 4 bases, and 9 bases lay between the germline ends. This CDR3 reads CASSEQGANQPQHF. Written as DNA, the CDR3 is TGTGCCAGCAGTGAACAAGGGGCTAATCAGCCCCAGCATTTT.

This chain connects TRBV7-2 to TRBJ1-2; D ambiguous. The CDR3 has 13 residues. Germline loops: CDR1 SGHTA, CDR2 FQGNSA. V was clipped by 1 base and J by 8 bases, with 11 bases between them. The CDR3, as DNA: TGTGCCAGCAGCTTAGACCCACGGGAGGGCTACACCTTC. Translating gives CASSLDPREGYTF.

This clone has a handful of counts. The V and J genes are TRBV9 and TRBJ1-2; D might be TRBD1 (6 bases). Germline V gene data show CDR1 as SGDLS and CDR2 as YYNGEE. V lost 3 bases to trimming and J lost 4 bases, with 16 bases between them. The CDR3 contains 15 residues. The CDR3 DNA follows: TGTGCCAGCAGCGCAGCACCAGGGGTGAGCTATGGCTACACCTTC. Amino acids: CASSAAPGVSYGYTF.

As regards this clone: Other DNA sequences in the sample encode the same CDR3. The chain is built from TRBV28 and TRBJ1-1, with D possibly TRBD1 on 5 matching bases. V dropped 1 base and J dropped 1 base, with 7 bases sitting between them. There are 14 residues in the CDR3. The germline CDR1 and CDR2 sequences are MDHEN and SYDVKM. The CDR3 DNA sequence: TGTGCCAGCAGTTTATTAGGGACGAACACTGAAGCTTTCTTT. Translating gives CASSLLGTNTEAFF.

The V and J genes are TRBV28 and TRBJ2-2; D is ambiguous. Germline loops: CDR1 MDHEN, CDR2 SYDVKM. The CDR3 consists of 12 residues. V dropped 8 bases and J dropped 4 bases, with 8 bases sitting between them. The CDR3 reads CASAAPTGELFF. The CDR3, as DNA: TGTGCCAGCGCCGCGCCCACCGGGGAGCTGTTTTTT.

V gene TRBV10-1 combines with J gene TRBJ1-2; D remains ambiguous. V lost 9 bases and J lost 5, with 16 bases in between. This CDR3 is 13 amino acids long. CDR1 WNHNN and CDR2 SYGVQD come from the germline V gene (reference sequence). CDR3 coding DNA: TGCGCCAGTGACTGTGGCCAGGAGTATGGCTACACCTTC. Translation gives CASDCGQEYGYTF.

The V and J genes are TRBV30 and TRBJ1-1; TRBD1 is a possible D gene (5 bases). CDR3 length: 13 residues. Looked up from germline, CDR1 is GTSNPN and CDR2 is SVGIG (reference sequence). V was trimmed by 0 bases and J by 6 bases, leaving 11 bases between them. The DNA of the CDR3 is TGTGCCTGGAGTGTCGGGGGATATTCTGAAGCTTTCTTT. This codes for CAWSVGGYSEAFF.

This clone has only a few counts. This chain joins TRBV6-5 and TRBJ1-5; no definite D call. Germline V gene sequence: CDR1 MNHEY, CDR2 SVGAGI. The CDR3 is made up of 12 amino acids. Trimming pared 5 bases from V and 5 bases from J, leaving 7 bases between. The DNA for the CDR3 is TGTGCCAGCAGTGAGGGAGATCAGCCCCAGCATTTT. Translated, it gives CASSEGDQPQHF.

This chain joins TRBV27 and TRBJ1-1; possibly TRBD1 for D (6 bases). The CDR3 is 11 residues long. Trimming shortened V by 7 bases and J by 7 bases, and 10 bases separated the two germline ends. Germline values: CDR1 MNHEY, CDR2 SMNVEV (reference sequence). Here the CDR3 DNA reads TGTGCCAGCATTGGGGGGCTTGAAGCTTTCTTT. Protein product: CASIGGLEAFF.

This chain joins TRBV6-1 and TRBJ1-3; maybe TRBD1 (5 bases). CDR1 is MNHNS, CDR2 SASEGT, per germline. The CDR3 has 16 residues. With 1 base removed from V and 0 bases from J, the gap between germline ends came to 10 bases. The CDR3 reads CASSEGGDFSGNTIYF. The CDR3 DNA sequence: TGTGCCAGCAGTGAAGGGGGGGACTTCTCTGGAAACACCATATATTTT.

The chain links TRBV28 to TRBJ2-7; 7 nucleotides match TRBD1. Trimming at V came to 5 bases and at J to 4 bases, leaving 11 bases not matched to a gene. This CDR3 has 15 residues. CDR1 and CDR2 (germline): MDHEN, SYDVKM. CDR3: CASSPMTGRPYEQYF. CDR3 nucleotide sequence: TGTGCCAGCAGTCCGATGACAGGGAGACCGTACGAGCAGTACTTC. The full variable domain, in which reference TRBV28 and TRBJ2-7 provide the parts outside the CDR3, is DVKVTQSSRYLVKRTGEKVFLECVQDMDHENMFWYRQDPGLGLRLIYFSYDVKMKEKGDIPEGYSVSREKKERFSLILESASTNQTSMYLCASSPMTGRPYEQYFGPGTRLTVT.

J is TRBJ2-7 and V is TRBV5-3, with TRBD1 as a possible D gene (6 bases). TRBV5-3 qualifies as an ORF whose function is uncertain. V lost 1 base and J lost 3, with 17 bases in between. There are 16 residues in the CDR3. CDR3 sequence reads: CARSLKLVTGDYEQYF. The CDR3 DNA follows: TGTGCCAGAAGCTTGAAACTAGTGACAGGTGACTACGAGCAGTACTTC.

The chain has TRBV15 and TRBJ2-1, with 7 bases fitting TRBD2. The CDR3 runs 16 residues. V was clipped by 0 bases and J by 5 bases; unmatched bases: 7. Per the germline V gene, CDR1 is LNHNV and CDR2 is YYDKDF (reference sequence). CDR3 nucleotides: TGTGCCACCAGCAGAGACATACCGGGACTACACAATGAGCAGTTCTTC. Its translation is CATSRDIPGLHNEQFF.

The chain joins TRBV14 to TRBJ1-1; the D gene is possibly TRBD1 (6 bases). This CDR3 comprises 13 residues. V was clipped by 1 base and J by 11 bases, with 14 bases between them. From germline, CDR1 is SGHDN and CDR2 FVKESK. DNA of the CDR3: TGTGCCAGCAGCCAAGGCGGACAGTACGCGGCTTTCTTT. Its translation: CASSQGGQYAAFF.

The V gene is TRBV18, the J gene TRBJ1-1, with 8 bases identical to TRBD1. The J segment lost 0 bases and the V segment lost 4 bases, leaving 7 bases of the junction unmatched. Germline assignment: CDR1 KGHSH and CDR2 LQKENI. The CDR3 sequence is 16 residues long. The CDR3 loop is CASSLGQGRVNTEAFF. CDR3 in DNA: TGTGCCAGCTCACTAGGACAGGGTAGGGTGAACACTGAAGCTTTCTTT.

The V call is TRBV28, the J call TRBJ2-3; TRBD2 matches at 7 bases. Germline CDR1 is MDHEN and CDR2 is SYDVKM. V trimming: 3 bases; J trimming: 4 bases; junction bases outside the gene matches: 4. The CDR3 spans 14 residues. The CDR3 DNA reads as TGTGCCAGCAGTTTGCCTAGCGGATCAGATACGCAGTATTTT. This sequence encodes CASSLPSGSDTQYF.